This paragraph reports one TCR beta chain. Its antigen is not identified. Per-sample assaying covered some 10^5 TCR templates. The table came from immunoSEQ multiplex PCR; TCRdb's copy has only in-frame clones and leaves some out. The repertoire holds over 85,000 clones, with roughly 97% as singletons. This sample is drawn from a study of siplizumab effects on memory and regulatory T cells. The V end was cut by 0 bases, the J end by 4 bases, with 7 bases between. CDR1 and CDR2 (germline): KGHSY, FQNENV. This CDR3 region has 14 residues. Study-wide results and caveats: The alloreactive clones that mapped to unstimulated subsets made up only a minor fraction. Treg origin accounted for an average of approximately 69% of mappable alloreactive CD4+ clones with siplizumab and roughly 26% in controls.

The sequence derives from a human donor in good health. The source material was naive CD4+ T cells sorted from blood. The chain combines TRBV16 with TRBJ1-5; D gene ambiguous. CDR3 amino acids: CASSQSSHNQPQHF. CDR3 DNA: TGTGCCAGCAGCCAATCCTCTCATAATCAGCCCCAGCATTTT.